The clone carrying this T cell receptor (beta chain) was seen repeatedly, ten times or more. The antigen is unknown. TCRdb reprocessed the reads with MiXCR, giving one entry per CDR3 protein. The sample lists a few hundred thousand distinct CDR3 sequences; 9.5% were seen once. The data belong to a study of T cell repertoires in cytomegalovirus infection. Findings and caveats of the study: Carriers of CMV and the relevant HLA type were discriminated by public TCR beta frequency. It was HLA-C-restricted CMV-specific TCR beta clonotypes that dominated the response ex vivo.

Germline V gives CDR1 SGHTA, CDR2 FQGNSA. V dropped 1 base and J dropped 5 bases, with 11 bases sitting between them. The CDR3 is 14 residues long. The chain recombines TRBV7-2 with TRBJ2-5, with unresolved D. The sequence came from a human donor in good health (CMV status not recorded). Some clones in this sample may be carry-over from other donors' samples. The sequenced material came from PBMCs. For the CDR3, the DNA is TGTGCCAGCAGCTTAGGGACCAGAGCGGAGACCCAGTACTTC. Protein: CASSLGTRAETQYF.